The next 30 T cell receptor beta chains were all read from a single sample in a study of blood T cell repertoires in COVID-19. Produced via immunoSEQ multiplex PCR; TCRdb's table is partial and in-frame only. The table shows under 300,000 clones, with about four fifths occurring only once. Sequencing was performed on PBMCs or T cells enriched from blood (not recorded which). The receptors were sampled from a man aged 45 to 65 who had recovered from COVID-19.

The chain has TRBV29-1 and TRBJ1-2; 10 bases agree with TRBD1. The CDR3 covers 16 residues. After removal of 5 bases from V and 0 bases from J, the junction contained 9 bases not matched to a gene. Germline V gives CDR1 SQVTM, CDR2 ANQGSEA. The CDR3 reads CSVPSTGGPTNYGYTF. In DNA form, the CDR3 reads TGCAGCGTTCCCTCGACAGGGGGCCCCACTAACTATGGCTACACCTTC.

This clone has just a few counts. The chain joins TRBV10-3 to TRBJ2-7; TRBD1 matches 8 bases. Per the germline V gene, CDR1 is ENHRY and CDR2 is SYGVKD. This CDR3 region has 13 residues. Trimming removed 4 bases from V and 5 bases from J; junction bases left unmatched: 4. CDR3 in amino acids: CAISVQTGDEQYF. The DNA for the CDR3 is TGTGCCATCAGTGTACAGACAGGGGACGAGCAGTACTTC.

This chain uses TRBV7-2 with TRBJ2-1; D is perhaps TRBD2 (5 bases). There are 16 residues in the CDR3. Germline V gene data show CDR1 as SGHTA and CDR2 as FQGNSA. The V gene lost 5 bases and the J gene lost 0 bases, with 14 bases spanning the gap. CDR3 bases: TGTGCCAGCAGCCGTATGAGTGGGAGCTCCTACAATGAGCAGTTCTTC. It specifies CASSRMSGSSYNEQFF.

In DNA form, the CDR3 reads TGTGCCAGCAGTACGGGACTAGCTAATACGCAGTATTTT. Translation gives CASSTGLANTQYF. The chain employs TRBV12-3 or TRBV12-4 and TRBJ2-3, with TRBD2 matching over 9 bases. The ends lost 5 bases at V and 7 bases at J; junction bases unmatched: 4. The CDR3 extends over 13 amino acids.

A few counts support this clone. The chain employs TRBV3-1 (or the pseudogene TRBV3-2) and TRBJ1-1, with 10 bases fitting TRBD1. CDR3 length equals 15 residues. With V trimmed by 7 bases and J by 1 base, 6 bases remained unmatched. CDR1 is LGHDT, CDR2 YNNKEL, per germline (reference sequence). CDR3 amino acids: CASTTGGVRNTEAFF. CDR3 DNA sequence: TGTGCCAGCACGACAGGGGGCGTCCGGAACACTGAAGCTTTCTTT.

The V gene is TRBV6-6, the J gene TRBJ2-7, with D perhaps TRBD1 (6 bases). The germline V gene encodes CDR1 MNHNY and CDR2 SVGAGI (reference sequence). The CDR3 is 13 residues long. Trimming took off 8 bases at V and 1 base at J, with 12 bases between the two ends. The CDR3 protein is CASEAGESYEQYF. The DNA for the CDR3 is TGTGCCAGCGAGGCAGGGGAATCCTACGAGCAGTACTTC.

This sequence joins TRBV3-1 (or the pseudogene TRBV3-2) and TRBJ2-4; possible D gene TRBD2, 5 bases. Per germline, CDR1 LGHDT and CDR2 YNNKEL (reference sequence). The length of the CDR3 is 15 residues. The V and J ends lost 0 bases and 5 bases respectively, with 11 bases between them. CDR3 sequence: CASSQDIASQNIQYF. The CDR3 nucleotides are TGTGCCAGCAGCCAAGACATCGCTAGCCAAAACATTCAGTACTTC.

The sample holds one count of this clone. V usage is TRBV2 and J usage is TRBJ1-6, with 8 bases lining up with TRBD1. CDR1 and CDR2 from the germline V gene are SNHLY and FYNNEI. Unmatched junction bases numbered 8, after V lost 10 bases and J lost 6 bases. This CDR3 contains 14 residues. The CDR3 spells CATRSDRVNSPLHF. The CDR3 region has the DNA TGTGCCACCCGATCGGACAGGGTTAATTCACCCCTCCACTTT.

The chain carries TRBV5-1 and TRBJ2-1, with D tentatively TRBD2 (7 bases). The CDR3 sequence is 14 residues long. Trimming left V 4 bases short and J 9 bases short, with 17 bases between. CDR1 is SGHRS and CDR2 is YFSETQ in the germline V gene. CDR3 bases: TGCGCCAGCAGCCTTGAGGGGGGGCTGAGTGAGCAGTTCTTC. This encodes CASSLEGGLSEQFF.

The CDR3 bases are TGTGCCTGGAGTAAACAGGGTTCCTATGGCTACACCTTC. Protein sequence: CAWSKQGSYGYTF. The genes are TRBV30 and TRBJ1-2, with D possibly being TRBD1 (6 bases). V lost 2 bases, J lost 4 bases, and 11 bases lay in between. Germline values: CDR1 GTSNPN, CDR2 SVGIG (reference sequence). The CDR3 consists of 13 residues.

This chain connects TRBV11-2 to TRBJ1-1; 8 nucleotides line up with TRBD1. V was clipped by 0 bases and J by 4 bases; unmatched bases: 13. There are 18 residues in the CDR3. From germline, CDR1 is SGHAT and CDR2 FQNNGV. The CDR3: CASSLDRQGALRGTEAFF. The DNA of the CDR3 is TGTGCCAGCAGCTTAGATCGGCAGGGGGCGCTTCGAGGCACTGAAGCTTTCTTT.

The gene calls are TRBV27 and TRBJ1-3; D is perhaps TRBD1 (5 bases). Per germline, CDR1 MNHEY and CDR2 SMNVEV (reference sequence). The V gene lost 5 bases and the J gene lost 8 bases, with 13 bases spanning the gap. The CDR3 loop spans 13 amino acids. DNA of the CDR3: TGTGCCAGCAGTCCCCAGGGAGGGGACACCATATATTTT. Translating it yields CASSPQGGDTIYF.

V and J are TRBV10-3 and TRBJ2-1; perhaps TRBD1 as D (5 bases). This CDR3 region has 11 residues. In germline, CDR1 is ENHRY, CDR2 SYGVKD. V lost 3 bases and J 13 bases, leaving 10 bases between the germline ends. In DNA, the CDR3 is TGTGCCATCAGTGACGGGCGGACACAGTTCTTC. It translates to CAISDGRTQFF.

The genes are TRBV5-1 and TRBJ1-5; tentatively, D is TRBD1 (5 bases). The V gene's germline CDR1 is SGHRS and CDR2 YFSETQ. V was clipped by 4 bases and J by 7 bases, with 15 bases between them. The CDR3 spans 14 residues. The chain's CDR3 is CASSPGGGQQPQHF. In DNA, the CDR3 is TGCGCCAGCAGCCCCGGGGGTGGGCAACAGCCCCAGCATTTT.

The V and J genes are TRBV6-5 and TRBJ2-3; no reliable D call. The length of the CDR3 is 14 residues. Per germline, CDR1 MNHEY and CDR2 SVGAGI. The V and J ends lost 6 bases and 2 bases respectively, with 12 bases between them. CDR3 sequence: CASSLFSSTDTQYF. The CDR3 DNA is TGTGCCAGCAGCCTCTTCTCCTCCACAGATACGCAGTATTTT.

The genes are TRBV7-3 and TRBJ1-2; TRBD1 matches 10 bases. Germline lookup yields CDR1 SGHTA and CDR2 FQGTGA. This CDR3 comprises 15 residues. With 3 bases clipped from V and 8 bases from J, the junction kept 9 bases outside the gene matches. The CDR3 DNA is TGTGCCAGCAGCTTGACAGGGGGCGCCCCGGACGGCTACACCTTC. This sequence encodes CASSLTGGAPDGYTF.

The chain has TRBV3-1 (or the pseudogene TRBV3-2) and TRBJ2-1, with 8 bases that match TRBD2. Germline CDR1 and CDR2: LGHDT and YNNKEL (reference sequence). This CDR3 comprises 15 residues. J was trimmed by 8 bases and V by 1 base; bases with no gene match: 7. The CDR3 region has the DNA TGTGCCAGCAGCCAAGCGGAGCGGGAGTACGATGAGCAGTTCTTC. Translation: CASSQAEREYDEQFF.

The chain couples TRBV29-1 to TRBJ1-2; no clear D gene. Deletions cut 7 bases from V and 4 bases from J, with 13 bases between. The germline CDR1 and CDR2 sequences are SQVTM and ANQGSEA. The CDR3 sequence is 12 residues long. The CDR3: CSAMGTRYGYTF. The CDR3 bases are TGCAGCGCCATGGGCACTCGCTATGGCTACACCTTC.

The chain carries TRBV5-6 and TRBJ1-2, with D possibly being TRBD1 (6 bases). This CDR3 region has 16 residues. Looked up from germline, CDR1 is SGHDT and CDR2 is YYEEEE. Trimming took off 1 base at V and 4 bases at J, with 17 bases between the two ends. The CDR3 region has the DNA TGTGCCAGCAGCTTGCAAAGCCAGGGGAATTTCTATGGCTACACCTTC. Residues: CASSLQSQGNFYGYTF. Together with reference TRBV5-6 and TRBJ1-2, the CDR3 gives the full variable domain: DAGVTQSPTHLIKTRGQQVTLRCSPKSGHDTVSWYQQALGQGPQFIFQYYEEEERQRGNFPDRFSGHQFPNYSSELNVNALLLGDSALYLCASSLQSQGNFYGYTFGSGTRLTVV.

This rearrangement joins TRBV2 to TRBJ2-2; D not resolved. CDR3 length equals 12 residues. The germline V gene encodes CDR1 SNHLY and CDR2 FYNNEI. V lost 6 bases to trimming and J lost 6 bases, with 8 bases between them. DNA of the CDR3: TGTGCCAGCAGCCCCTTCCCCGGGGAGCTGTTTTTT. Its translation is CASSPFPGELFF.

The table lists this clone with many counts. The chain joins TRBV9 to TRBJ2-1, with 10 bases lining up with TRBD2. Trimming removed 0 bases from V and 7 bases from J; junction bases left unmatched: 4. Per germline, CDR1 SGDLS and CDR2 YYNGEE. The CDR3 runs 15 residues. The CDR3 reads CASSVAVTSGNEQFF. CDR3 DNA sequence: TGTGCCAGCAGCGTAGCTGTGACTAGCGGGAATGAGCAGTTCTTC. The full variable domain, rest sourced from reference TRBV9 and TRBJ2-1, is DSGVTQTPKHLITATGQRVTLRCSPRSGDLSVYWYQQSLDQGLQFLIQYYNGEERAKGNILERFSAQQFPDLHSELNLSSLELGDSALYFCASSVAVTSGNEQFFGPGTRLTVL.

This chain joins TRBV29-1 and TRBJ2-1; TRBD1 might be the D (7 bases). The CDR3 spans 11 residues. Trimming removed 6 bases at V and 9 bases at J, with 12 bases between. Germline V lookup: CDR1 SQVTM, CDR2 ANQGSEA. The CDR3 DNA is TGCAGCGTGCACAGGGGAGGTGAGCAGTTCTTC. This encodes CSVHRGGEQFF.

The chain couples TRBV19 to TRBJ1-1; D ambiguous. The CDR3 has 12 amino acids. The V gene's germline CDR1 is LNHDA and CDR2 SQIVND (reference sequence). V lost 5 bases to trimming and J lost 3 bases, with 7 bases between them. CDR3 loop: CASSPRDTEAFF. CDR3 bases: TGTGCCAGTAGTCCCCGGGACACTGAAGCTTTCTTT.

The chain is built from TRBV6-2 or TRBV6-3 and TRBJ2-3; 9 nucleotides align to TRBD2. J was trimmed by 1 base and V by 4 bases; bases with no gene match: 0. CDR3 length: 14 amino acids. Germline V gene data show CDR1 as MNHEY and CDR2 as SVGEGT. The CDR3 DNA is TGTGCCAGCAGTTTAGCGGGGGGCACAGATACGCAGTATTTT. Protein: CASSLAGGTDTQYF.

The chain has TRBV5-1 and TRBJ1-1, with TRBD1 identical over 9 bases. The length of the CDR3 is 14 residues. With V trimmed by 4 bases and J by 2 bases, 3 bases remained unmatched. Germline V CDR1 and CDR2: SGHRS, YFSETQ. The CDR3 DNA is TGCGCCAGCAGCGTGGGACAGGGAAACACTGAAGCTTTCTTT. It encodes CASSVGQGNTEAFF.

The chain employs TRBV19 and TRBJ2-1, with D possibly matching TRBD2 (6 bases). This CDR3 contains 16 residues. Deletions cut 5 bases from V and 5 bases from J, with 19 bases between. Germline V gene sequence: CDR1 LNHDA, CDR2 SQIVND (reference sequence). For the CDR3, the DNA is TGTGCCAGTAGTTGGACCTCAATGGGGGGAAACAATGAGCAGTTCTTC. Its translation is CASSWTSMGGNNEQFF.

V gene TRBV5-1 combines with J gene TRBJ2-7; 9 bases line up with TRBD1. Per the germline V gene, CDR1 is SGHRS and CDR2 is YFSETQ. CDR3 length equals 15 residues. Losses at the gene ends were 5 bases for V and 1 base for J; bases not matched to a gene: 7. The CDR3 loop is CASRNRDRVSYEQYF. For the CDR3, the DNA is TGCGCCAGCAGAAACCGGGACAGGGTTTCCTACGAGCAGTACTTC.

The chain's CDR3 is CARTGPYEQYF. CDR3 nucleotide sequence: TGTGCCAGAACAGGCCCCTACGAGCAGTACTTC. The gene calls are TRBV6-5 and TRBJ2-7; TRBD1 is a possible D gene (5 bases). Trimming took off 9 bases at V and 2 bases at J, with 8 bases between the two ends. The germline CDR1 and CDR2 sequences are MNHEY and SVGAGI. The CDR3 is 11 residues long.

The genes are TRBV7-9 and TRBJ2-5; 7 bases are a match to TRBD1. The CDR3 runs 13 residues. The V and J ends lost 6 bases and 5 bases, in that order; junction bases with no gene match: 6. CDR1 SEHNR and CDR2 FQNEAQ come from the germline V gene (reference sequence). The DNA for the CDR3 is TGTGCCAGCAGTAACACAGGGGTGGAGACCCAGTACTTC. This encodes CASSNTGVETQYF.

V and J are TRBV4-1 and TRBJ2-7; D is ambiguous. This CDR3 comprises 15 residues. V lost 0 bases to trimming and J lost 12 bases, with 21 bases between them. Per germline, CDR1 MGHRA and CDR2 YSYEKL. For the CDR3, the DNA is TGCGCCAGCAGCCAAGATGTCTCTTTAATCAACCGGGTGTACTTC. Its protein is CASSQDVSLINRVYF.